Listed below are T cell receptor beta chains from one sample, sequenced in a study of CD8+ T cells in alopecia areata. Clones were sequenced by immunoSEQ multiplex PCR, and TCRdb holds only the in-frame ones, with some missing. The sample shows around 250,000 clones, roughly two thirds of them seen only once. Sample: CD4+ T cells sorted from blood, taken at week 0. Every receptor here comes from a human donor with alopecia areata. CDR3s include the opening cysteine and the closing phenylalanine or tryptophan. A D gene is named only where the DNA matches it firmly. The size of a clone is reported for some rows only, either as once, few or many, or as a class for expanded clones.

D	size	V	J	DNA	CDR3
-	-	TRBV29-1	TRBJ2-5	TGCAGCGTACGGCTAGCGGAGACCCAGTACTTC	CSVRLAETQYF
TRBD1	-	TRBV5-1	TRBJ2-7	TGCGCCAGCAGCATACGGGACAGTTCCTACGAGCAGTACTTC	CASSIRDSSYEQYF
-	-	TRBV29-1	TRBJ2-7	TGCAGCGTTCTGGGGGATACCTACGAGCAGTACTTC	CSVLGDTYEQYF
-	-	TRBV28	TRBJ1-2	TGTGCCAGCAGTTTCTTGGGGGCTGTTGGCTACACCTTC	CASSFLGAVGYTF
-	-	TRBV2	TRBJ2-5	TGTGCCAGCGTACGACAAGAGACCCAGTACTTC	CASVRQETQYF
-	-	TRBV5-4	TRBJ2-5	TGTGCCAGCAGCTTATGGGGGTCGGAGACCCAGTACTTC	CASSLWGSETQYF
-	-	TRBV6-1	TRBJ2-7	TGTGCCAGCAGTGAATTTTACGAGCAGTACTTC	CASSEFYEQYF
-	-	TRBV29-1	TRBJ1-2	TGCAGCGTTGCAGAGAACTATGGCTACACCTTC	CSVAENYGYTF
-	few	TRBV29-1	TRBJ2-5	TGCAGCGCCCTGAGGGGCAGCTGGGAGACCCAGTACTTC	CSALRGSWETQYF
TRBD1	-	TRBV11-2	TRBJ2-5	TGTGCCAGCAGCTTAGATCCCCAGGGGGCCCAGTACTTC	CASSLDPQGAQYF
-	-	TRBV28	TRBJ1-6	TGTGCCAGCACGATCCTTAATTCACCCCTCCACTTT	CASTILNSPLHF
-	-	TRBV6-6	TRBJ1-6	TGTGCCAGCAGTTACCTAAACACTAATTCACCCCTCCACTTT	CASSYLNTNSPLHF
-	-	TRBV9	TRBJ1-1	TGTGCCAGCAGCGTAGCGCTGGGGACGGTTGAAGCTTTCTTT	CASSVALGTVEAFF
-	-	TRBV29-1	TRBJ1-1	TGCAGCGCTCGACAGGACATGAACACTGAAGCTTTCTTT	CSARQDMNTEAFF
TRBD2	-	TRBV7-9	TRBJ2-3	TGTGCCAGCAGCTTACTGGGCGGGGGTAGCACAGATACGCAGTATTTT	CASSLLGGGSTDTQYF
TRBD2	-	TRBV29-1	TRBJ2-5	TGCAGCGTTGGACTAGCAGAGACCCAGTACTTC	CSVGLAETQYF
-	-	TRBV7-3	TRBJ1-2	TGTGCCAGCAGCCCAGGGGCTAACTATGGCTACACCTTC	CASSPGANYGYTF
-	-	TRBV29-1	TRBJ2-7	TGCAGCGTTACCGGACAGCTCTACGAGCAGTACTTC	CSVTGQLYEQYF
-	-	TRBV9	TRBJ2-3	TGTGCCAGCAGCCTTCAGACTCCGACAGATACGCAGTATTTT	CASSLQTPTDTQYF
-	-	TRBV7-3	TRBJ1-1	TGTGCCAGCAGCCTAGGGGCGTCGGGGACTGAAGCTTTCTTT	CASSLGASGTEAFF
-	-	TRBV6-6	TRBJ1-5	TGTGCCAGCAGTTACCAGGTTGTTCAGCCCCAGCATTTT	CASSYQVVQPQHF
-	few	TRBV30	TRBJ1-1	TGTGCCTGGAGTGTCCTTCTCGGCCTGGGCACTGAAGCTTTCTTT	CAWSVLLGLGTEAFF
TRBD1	once	TRBV7-9	TRBJ1-2	TGTGCCAGCAGCCTCGGACAGGGCCCCTACGGCTACACCTTC	CASSLGQGPYGYTF
TRBD1	-	TRBV6-6	TRBJ1-5	TGTGCCAGCACTGTTGGGACAGGGCTAAATCAGCCCCAGCATTTT	CASTVGTGLNQPQHF
-	-	TRBV14	TRBJ1-3	TGTGCCAGCAGCCAAGGGCACGGAGTCTCTGGAAACACCATATATTTT	CASSQGHGVSGNTIYF
-	-	TRBV5-1	TRBJ2-1	TGCGCCAGCACTGAAGGGGTTGATCGCGGTGAGCAGTTCTTC	CASTEGVDRGEQFF
TRBD1	few	TRBV25-1	TRBJ1-4	TGTGCCAGCAGCCTCCGGGACAGGCCAAATGAAAAACTGTTTTTT	CASSLRDRPNEKLFF
-	few	TRBV5-1	TRBJ2-2	TGCGCCAGCAGCTTGGGGTCTGGGACACATCTCAACACCGGGGAGCTGTTTTTT	CASSLGSGTHLNTGELFF
-	once	TRBV7-8	TRBJ2-5	TGTGCCAGCAGCCCCAATTCGGGTGCCGCCCAAGAGACCCAGTACTTC	CASSPNSGAAQETQYF
-	-	TRBV2	TRBJ1-2	TGTGCCAGCAGTCACCGTTGGGGACGATCCCCCTCTGGTCTTGGCTACACCTTC	CASSHRWGRSPSGLGYTF
-	-	TRBV7-3	TRBJ2-2	TGTGCCAGCAGTCAAGGAACCGGGGAGCTGTTTTTT	CASSQGTGELFF
-	-	TRBV27	TRBJ1-1	TGTGCCAGCACTACATCCCTTGAAGCTTTCTTT	CASTTSLEAFF
TRBD1	once	TRBV9	TRBJ1-6	TGTGCCAGCAGCGGGGGGACAGGGGCGAATTCACCCCTCCACTTT	CASSGGTGANSPLHF
-	-	TRBV27	TRBJ1-6	TGTGCCAGCAGTTTCCCCGGCTATAATTCACCCCTCCACTTT	CASSFPGYNSPLHF
TRBD2	-	TRBV2	TRBJ2-5	TGTGCCAGCAGCCCGGGGAGGGGAGAGACCCAGTACTTC	CASSPGRGETQYF
-	-	TRBV23-1	TRBJ1-1	TGCGCCAGCAGTTGGAAGGAGGAACAGAGTGAAGCTTTCTTT	CASSWKEEQSEAFF
-	-	TRBV29-1	TRBJ1-3	TGCAGCGTTGAAGGACAGACTGGAAACACCATATATTTT	CSVEGQTGNTIYF
TRBD1	-	TRBV4-3	TRBJ2-2	TGCGCCAGCAGCCTAGAAAATCCTCGACAGGGTAGAGGCACCGGGGAGCTGTTTTTT	CASSLENPRQGRGTGELFF
-	-	TRBV5-8	TRBJ2-7	TGTGCCAGCAGCTTTGGGCAGAACTACGAGCAGTACTTC	CASSFGQNYEQYF
-	-	TRBV30	TRBJ1-2	TGTGCCCTCGCCGGGGGTGGCTACACCTTC	CALAGGGYTF